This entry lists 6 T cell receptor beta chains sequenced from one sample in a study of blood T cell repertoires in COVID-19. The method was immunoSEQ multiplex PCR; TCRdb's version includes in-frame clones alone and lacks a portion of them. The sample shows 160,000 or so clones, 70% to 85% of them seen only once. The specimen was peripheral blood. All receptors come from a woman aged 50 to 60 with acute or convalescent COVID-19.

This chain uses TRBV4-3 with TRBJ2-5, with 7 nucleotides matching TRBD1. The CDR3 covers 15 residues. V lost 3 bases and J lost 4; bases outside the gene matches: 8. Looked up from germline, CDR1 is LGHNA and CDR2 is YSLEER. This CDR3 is CASSQTDRASETQYF. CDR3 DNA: TGCGCCAGCAGCCAGACAGACAGGGCTTCAGAGACCCAGTACTTC.

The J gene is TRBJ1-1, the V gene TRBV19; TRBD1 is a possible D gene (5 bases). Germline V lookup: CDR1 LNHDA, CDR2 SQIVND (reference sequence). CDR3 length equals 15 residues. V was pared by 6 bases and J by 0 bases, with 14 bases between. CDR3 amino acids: CASRKTVNLNTEAFF. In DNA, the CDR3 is TGTGCCAGTAGGAAGACAGTTAATTTGAACACTGAAGCTTTCTTT.

In DNA, the CDR3 is TGTGCCAGCAGCTTCGGGGGACCGAGCTCTGGGGCCAACGTCCTGACTTTC. This translates into CASSFGGPSSGANVLTF. The rearrangement joins TRBV7-2 to TRBJ2-6; TRBD2 might be the D (6 bases). Germline CDR1 reads SGHTA; CDR2 reads FQGNSA. There are 17 residues in the CDR3. V dropped 3 bases and J dropped 0 bases, with 12 bases sitting between them.

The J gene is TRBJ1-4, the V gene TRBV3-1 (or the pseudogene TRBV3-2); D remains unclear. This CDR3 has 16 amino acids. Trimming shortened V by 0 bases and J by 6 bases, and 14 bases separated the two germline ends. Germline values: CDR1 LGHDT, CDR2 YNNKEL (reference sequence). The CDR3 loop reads CASSQEGVVQDEKLFF. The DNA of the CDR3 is TGTGCCAGCAGCCAAGAAGGCGTGGTGCAGGATGAAAAACTGTTTTTT.

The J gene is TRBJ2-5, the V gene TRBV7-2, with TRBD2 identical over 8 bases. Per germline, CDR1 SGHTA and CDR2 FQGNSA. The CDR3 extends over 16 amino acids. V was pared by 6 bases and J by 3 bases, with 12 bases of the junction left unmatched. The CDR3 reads CASREQPGLEKETQYF. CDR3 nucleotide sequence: TGTGCCAGCAGGGAACAACCGGGACTAGAGAAAGAGACCCAGTACTTC.

The CDR3 DNA is TGTGCCAGCAGCGTAGGGGCCGCACCTGTCGGTGAGACCCAGTACTTC. Residues: CASSVGAAPVGETQYF. J is TRBJ2-5 and V is TRBV9; no firm D call. The germline CDR1 and CDR2 sequences are SGDLS and YYNGEE. CDR3 length: 16 amino acids. Trimming removed 0 bases from V and 5 bases from J, with 17 bases in between.